This T cell receptor beta chain came from a study of sequential checkpoint blockade in melanoma. Treatment reported: randomized to nivolumab then ipilimumab (arm A) or the reverse (arm B). Patients had received no earlier DNA-damaging chemotherapy. CDR3 length equals 12 residues. Deletions cut 1 base from V and 5 bases from J, with 5 bases between. Germline V gene lookup returns CDR1 SGHTS and CDR2 YDEGEE. This clone has a handful of counts. Data came from immunoSEQ multiplex PCR; TCRdb stores just in-frame clones and leaves some out. The table records 30,000 to 40,000 clones, 86% of them present only once.

The clonotype was recovered from a human donor with melanoma. The V call is TRBV5-8, the J call TRBJ2-3, with D possibly being TRBD1 (5 bases). The sample consisted of CD8+ T cells sorted from blood (inferred from file names), taken from a patient given nivolumab and ipilimumab in sequence. The CDR3 sequence is CASSLRGDTQYF. DNA for the CDR3: TGTGCCAGCAGCTTGAGGGGAGATACGCAGTATTTT. The whole variable domain, filled in from reference TRBV5-8 and TRBJ2-3, reads EAGVTQSPTHLIKTRGQQATLRCSPISGHTSVYWYQQALGLGLQFLLWYDEGEERNRGNFPPRFSGRQFPNYSSELNVNALELEDSALYLCASSLRGDTQYFGPGTRLTVL.